Presented here are 17 T cell receptor beta chains from one specimen sequenced in a study of blood T cell repertoires in COVID-19. The assay was immunoSEQ multiplex PCR, and TCRdb's table has in-frame clones only and misses some. The repertoire consists of tens of thousands of clones, with about 86% occurring once and the leading ten covering 15% to 20%. Sequencing was carried out using peripheral blood. These receptors came from a man aged 50 or older in a cohort sampled during active COVID-19.

The chain uses TRBV6-5 and TRBJ1-5; D unresolved. Germline V gene lookup returns CDR1 MNHEY and CDR2 SVGAGI. Trimming removed 5 bases at V and 3 bases at J, with 8 bases between. The CDR3 sequence is 13 residues long. The CDR3 protein is CASSPNTNQPQHF. CDR3 sequence (DNA): TGTGCCAGCAGTCCGAACACCAATCAGCCCCAGCATTTT.

The rearrangement links TRBV27 to TRBJ2-7, with TRBD1 identical over 12 bases. There are 17 residues in the CDR3. V trimming: 6 bases; J trimming: 5 bases; junction bases outside the gene matches: 14. Germline values: CDR1 MNHEY, CDR2 SMNVEV (reference sequence). CDR3 sequence: CASRPTTGQGAFDEQYV. The CDR3 nucleotides read TGTGCCAGCAGGCCCACTACGGGACAGGGGGCGTTCGACGAGCAGTACGTC.

This chain joins TRBV9 and TRBJ1-1, with D uncertain. V was pared by 0 bases and J by 5 bases, with 11 bases between. CDR1 and CDR2 from the germline V gene are SGDLS and YYNGEE. This CDR3 spans 14 amino acids. This CDR3 reads CASSVEAEWTEAFF. DNA of the CDR3: TGTGCCAGCAGCGTAGAAGCGGAGTGGACTGAAGCTTTCTTT.

CDR3 sequence (DNA): TGCGCCAGCAGTCAATGCGCCAGGGGGGACACCGGGGAGCTGTTTTTT. It is translated as CASSQCARGDTGELFF. The gene calls are TRBV23-1 and TRBJ2-2; possibly TRBD1 for D (7 bases). TRBV23-1 qualifies as an ORF whose function is uncertain. V lost 1 base, J lost 3 bases, and 12 bases lay in between. This CDR3 region has 16 residues.

Remarks on this clone: The same CDR3 also results from other DNA sequences found in this sample. This chain uses TRBV4-3 with TRBJ2-7, with D maybe TRBD2 (6 bases). The germline V gene has CDR1 LGHNA and CDR2 YSLEER. The germline V and J ends were trimmed by 2 bases and 2 bases, with 13 bases remaining between them. CDR3 length: 15 amino acids. The CDR3 bases are TGCGCCAGCAGCCAAAGACTGGCGGGGCCCTACGAGCAGTACTTC. It codes for CASSQRLAGPYEQYF.

The rearrangement uses TRBV7-9 and TRBJ2-7, with 8 bases that match TRBD1. The V and J ends lost 5 bases and 7 bases, in that order; junction bases with no gene match: 7. CDR1 SEHNR and CDR2 FQNEAQ come from the germline V gene (reference sequence). This CDR3 comprises 13 residues. The CDR3 sequence: CASSPPDRDEQYF. CDR3 coding DNA: TGTGCCAGCAGCCCCCCGGACAGGGATGAGCAGTACTTC.

The V call is TRBV15, the J call TRBJ1-2, with 8 positions matching TRBD1. V shed 0 bases and J 14 bases; nucleotides not matched to a gene: 11. The CDR3 is made up of 14 amino acids. The germline CDR1 and CDR2 sequences are LNHNV and YYDKDF (reference sequence). The CDR3 loop reads CATSRDGGQGLGTF. CDR3 nucleotides: TGTGCCACCAGCAGAGATGGAGGACAGGGCCTAGGGACCTTC.

The chain carries TRBV11-1 and TRBJ2-1; D might be TRBD1 (5 bases). The CDR3 runs 14 residues. The V end lost 2 bases, the J end lost 10 bases, and 15 bases lay between the germline ends. The germline V gene encodes CDR1 SGHAT and CDR2 FQDESV (reference sequence). The DNA of the CDR3 is TGTGCCAGCAGCTTAACGTCCTCAGGGCCGGAGCAGTTCTTC. Protein: CASSLTSSGPEQFF.

The rearrangement uses TRBV6-2 or TRBV6-3 and TRBJ2-7; 7 bases agree with TRBD2. The trim removed 4 bases at V and 4 bases at J, leaving 10 bases unmatched. The CDR3 has 15 amino acids. CDR1 and CDR2 (germline): MNHEY, SVGEGT. CDR3 region: CASSLTLATTYEQYF. Here the CDR3 DNA reads TGTGCCAGCAGTTTGACACTAGCGACTACATACGAGCAGTACTTC.

V gene TRBV14 combines with J gene TRBJ1-3; perhaps TRBD1 as D (6 bases). This CDR3 is 18 amino acids long. Germline CDR1 reads SGHDN; CDR2 reads FVKESK. The V gene lost 3 bases and the J gene lost 0 bases, with 18 bases spanning the gap. As DNA, the CDR3 is TGTGCCAGCAGCCAGTTTGTGGACAGCCGAGTCTCTGGAAACACCATATATTTT. Amino acids: CASSQFVDSRVSGNTIYF.

This chain links TRBV5-6 with TRBJ2-2; 8 nucleotides line up with TRBD2. CDR3 length: 16 amino acids. CDR1 and CDR2 (germline): SGHDT, YYEEEE. V trimming: 4 bases; J trimming: 5 bases; junction bases outside the gene matches: 10. CDR3 sequence reads: CASSLFAGGYTGELFF. The CDR3 DNA reads as TGTGCCAGCAGCCTCTTTGCGGGAGGTTATACCGGGGAGCTGTTTTTT.

The chain carries TRBV5-1 and TRBJ2-3; D is possibly TRBD2 (7 bases). V lost 4 bases to trimming and J lost 4 bases, with 13 bases between them. The CDR3 is made up of 14 amino acids. Germline loops: CDR1 SGHRS, CDR2 YFSETQ. CDR3 sequence (DNA): TGCGCCAGCAGCAAAGGGGGGGTGGCAGATACGCAGTATTTT. Protein: CASSKGGVADTQYF. Full variable domain (rest looked up from reference TRBV5-1 and TRBJ2-3): KAGVTQTPRYLIKTRGQQVTLSCSPISGHRSVSWYQQTPGQGLQFLFEYFSETQRNKGNFPGRFSGRQFSNSRSEMNVSTLELGDSALYLCASSKGGVADTQYFGPGTRLTVL.

The V gene is TRBV27, the J gene TRBJ2-1, with no clear D. The length of the CDR3 is 13 residues. V was clipped by 6 bases and J by 6 bases, with 12 bases between them. The germline V gene encodes CDR1 MNHEY and CDR2 SMNVEV (reference sequence). For the CDR3, the DNA is TGTGCCAGCAGGTTGTACGCGAGCAATGAGCAGTTCTTC. It yields the protein CASRLYASNEQFF.

This clone was recorded only once. This chain links TRBV5-1 with TRBJ1-6, with a tentative D call TRBD1 (6 bases). Germline V gives CDR1 SGHRS, CDR2 YFSETQ. CDR3 size: 16 residues. Trimming stripped 5 bases from V and 3 bases from J, with 15 bases between. CDR3 bases: TGCGCCAGCAGACTAACAGGGACAAACTATAATTCACCCCTCCACTTT. It codes for CASRLTGTNYNSPLHF.

This clone is labeled as medium-sized. V and J are TRBV5-4 and TRBJ2-2, with 7 bases lining up with TRBD2. Trimming removed 4 bases from V and 5 bases from J; junction bases left unmatched: 11. Germline V gene sequence: CDR1 SGHNT, CDR2 YYREEE (reference sequence). CDR3 length: 16 amino acids. The CDR3 bases are TGTGCCAGCAGCGTTCGGACTAGATGGAGAACCGGGGAGCTGTTTTTT. The encoded protein is CASSVRTRWRTGELFF. The full variable domain, in which reference TRBV5-4 and TRBJ2-2 provide the parts outside the CDR3, is ETGVTQSPTHLIKTRGQQVTLRCSSQSGHNTVSWYQQALGQGPQFIFQYYREEENGRGNFPPRFSGLQFPNYSSELNVNALELDDSALYLCASSVRTRWRTGELFFGEGSRLTVL.

The genes are TRBV6-2 or TRBV6-3 and TRBJ1-6; 8 bases are a match to TRBD1. The V gene's germline CDR1 is MNHEY and CDR2 SVGEGT. The CDR3 contains 14 residues. J was trimmed by 7 bases and V by 6 bases; bases with no gene match: 5. The DNA of the CDR3 is TGTGCCAGCAGCCGGGGACAGGAGAATTCACCCCTCCACTTT. It codes for CASSRGQENSPLHF.

V and J are TRBV24-1 and TRBJ2-3, with D possibly matching TRBD1 (5 bases). Per germline, CDR1 KGHDR and CDR2 SFDVKD. V shed 9 bases and J shed 9 bases, with 12 bases lying between them. The CDR3 is 11 amino acids. CDR3 residues: CATRDSQTQYF. CDR3 in DNA: TGTGCCACCCGAGACAGTCAAACGCAGTATTTT.